The 20 T cell receptor beta chains given below trace back to one sample, sequenced in a study of T-cell reconstitution after alpha-beta-depleted transplantation in children. TCRbeta library preparation incorporated unique molecular identifiers. TCRdb reprocessed the PCR reads with MiXCR, giving one entry per CDR3 protein. The data hold 900,000 or so distinct CDR3 sequences, with about 16% observed a single time. Sample: PBMCs, mostly from graft donor cells, taken 360 days after TCRalphabeta/CD19-depleted stem cell transplant. These receptor sequences come from a male patient aged 5 to 17 who had a stem cell transplant for acute lymphoblastic leukemia, so the T cells may come from the graft donor.

The chain employs TRBV10-3 and TRBJ1-1; maybe TRBD1 (6 bases). The length of the CDR3 is 13 residues. V lost 6 bases and J 6 bases, leaving 14 bases between the germline ends. Germline V gives CDR1 ENHRY, CDR2 SYGVKD. The CDR3 protein is CAIRRAGVPEAFF. In DNA form, the CDR3 reads TGTGCCATCAGGAGAGCAGGGGTCCCTGAAGCTTTCTTT.

This clonotype was detected only a few times. V usage is TRBV5-1 and J usage is TRBJ2-5, with TRBD2 matching 9 bases. The V segment lost 1 base and the J segment 4 bases; nucleotides outside the gene matches: 5. Germline lookup yields CDR1 SGHRS and CDR2 YFSETQ. The CDR3 consists of 15 residues. The CDR3: CASSLTGTSLETQYF. In nucleotides, the CDR3 is TGCGCCAGCAGCTTGACCGGGACTAGCTTAGAGACCCAGTACTTC. The full variable domain, its missing parts supplied by reference TRBV5-1 and TRBJ2-5, is KAGVTQTPRYLIKTRGQQVTLSCSPISGHRSVSWYQQTPGQGLQFLFEYFSETQRNKGNFPGRFSGRQFSNSRSEMNVSTLELGDSALYLCASSLTGTSLETQYFGPGTRLLVL.

The J gene is TRBJ2-3, the V gene TRBV6-2 or TRBV6-3; TRBD2 matches at 9 bases. Germline CDR1 reads MNHEY; CDR2 reads SVGEGT. Unmatched junction bases numbered 20, after V lost 4 bases and J lost 6 bases. The CDR3 spans 19 residues. CDR3 residues: CASSSTRRVGSGSFDTQYF. CDR3 DNA: TGTGCCAGCAGTTCTACCCGCCGAGTGGGTAGCGGGAGTTTTGATACGCAGTATTTT.

This clonotype has a handful of counts. This sequence joins TRBV21-1 and TRBJ2-7; the D segment call TRBD2 is taken from the table without a DNA check. TRBV21-1 is annotated as a pseudogene. The CDR3 consists of 16 residues. The CDR3 region is CASSSYYQRQAYEQYF. The CDR3 nucleotides read TGTGCCAGCAGCTCATACTACCAGCGGCAGGCCTACGAGCAGTACTTC.

The V call is TRBV7-3, the J call TRBJ2-2; the D gene is possibly TRBD1 (6 bases). This CDR3 has 14 amino acids. Trimming removed 6 bases from V and 3 bases from J, with 11 bases in between. The germline V gene encodes CDR1 SGHTA and CDR2 FQGTGA. DNA for the CDR3: TGTGCCAGCAGGGAACAGGGTTACACCGGGGAGCTGTTTTTT. It is translated as CASREQGYTGELFF.

This clonotype was counted a few times. The chain employs TRBV7-2 and TRBJ2-1, with 12 bases aligning to TRBD2. This CDR3 region has 16 residues. Losses at the gene ends were 3 bases for V and 7 bases for J; bases not matched to a gene: 7. Germline V lookup: CDR1 SGHTA, CDR2 FQGNSA. The CDR3 sequence is CASSFLAGGPKNEQFF. In DNA form, the CDR3 reads TGTGCCAGCAGCTTCCTAGCGGGAGGGCCGAAAAATGAGCAGTTCTTC. Looking up the rest from reference TRBV7-2 and TRBJ2-1 gives the full variable domain: GAGVSQSPSNKVTEKGKDVELRCDPISGHTALYWYRQSLGQGLEFLIYFQGNSAPDKSGLPSDRFSAERTGGSVSTLTIQRTQQEDSAVYLCASSFLAGGPKNEQFFGPGTRLTVL.

This clonotype was seen a few times. This chain links TRBV5-1 with TRBJ2-3; no clear D. CDR1 SGHRS and CDR2 YFSETQ come from the germline V gene. The V and J ends lost 1 base and 4 bases respectively, with 10 bases between them. The CDR3 is 14 residues long. CDR3 in DNA: TGCGCCAGCAGCTTGCTAGACGGGCCAGATACGCAGTATTTT. Amino acids: CASSLLDGPDTQYF.

The chain carries TRBV30 and TRBJ1-5; no definite D call. V lost 0 bases, J lost 6 bases, and 9 bases lay in between. This CDR3 region has 13 residues. Per the germline V gene, CDR1 is GTSNPN and CDR2 is SVGIG (reference sequence). The CDR3 protein is CAWSVGNSQPQHF. The CDR3 nucleotides are TGTGCCTGGAGTGTGGGGAATAGTCAGCCCCAGCATTTT.

In this sample, this clonotype turned up a few times. The chain is built from TRBV4-1 and TRBJ2-5; D is possibly TRBD2 (6 bases). Germline-derived CDR1 and CDR2 are MGHRA and YSYEKL. V was trimmed by 4 bases and J by 6 bases, leaving 18 bases between them. There are 15 residues in the CDR3. Here the CDR3 reads CASSPGVTGGQTQYF. CDR3 nucleotide sequence: TGCGCCAGCAGCCCGGGGGTGACGGGTGGACAGACCCAGTACTTC.

At least ten counts were recorded for this clonotype. The gene calls are TRBV12-5 and TRBJ2-3; no reliable D call. The germline V gene encodes CDR1 LGHNT and CDR2 FRNRAP. This CDR3 spans 14 amino acids. V lost 3 bases to trimming and J lost 6 bases, with 13 bases between them. The CDR3 here is CASGFWDLGDTQYF. In nucleotides, the CDR3 is TGTGCTAGTGGTTTCTGGGATCTCGGGGATACGCAGTATTTT.

There are many counts of this clonotype. This chain links TRBV20-1 with TRBJ1-2; TRBD1 aligns across 7 bases. V was pared by 5 bases and J by 5 bases, with 8 bases of the junction left unmatched. Germline V CDR1 and CDR2: DFQATT, SNEGSKA (reference sequence). The CDR3 has 13 amino acids. This chain's CDR3 is CSAGPGQHYGYTF. In DNA form, the CDR3 reads TGCAGTGCTGGACCGGGACAGCATTATGGCTACACCTTC.

The genes are TRBV11-1 and TRBJ2-2; 11 bases map to TRBD2. The length of the CDR3 is 16 residues. Germline values: CDR1 SGHAT, CDR2 FQDESV (reference sequence). V dropped 5 bases and J dropped 3; count of bases not matched to a gene: 5. CDR3 DNA sequence: TGTGCCAGCAGCGACATAGCGGGAGGGCACACCGGGGAGCTGTTTTTT. Its translation is CASSDIAGGHTGELFF. The variable domain in full, with the rest retrieved from reference TRBV11-1 and TRBJ2-2, is EAEVAQSPRYKITEKSQAVAFWCDPISGHATLYWYRQILGQGPELLVQFQDESVVDDSQLPKDRFSAERLKGVDSTLKIQPAELGDSAMYLCASSDIAGGHTGELFFGEGSRLTVL.

In this sample, this clonotype turned up a few times. The V gene is TRBV5-1, the J gene TRBJ2-3, with D possibly being TRBD1 (6 bases). CDR3 length: 15 amino acids. Germline V gene sequence: CDR1 SGHRS, CDR2 YFSETQ. V gave up 4 bases and J gave up 4 bases, with 16 bases separating them. The CDR3, as DNA: TGCGCCAGCAGCCCGTCAAACAGGGAACCAGATACGCAGTATTTT. Its protein product is CASSPSNREPDTQYF.

The chain carries TRBV20-1 and TRBJ2-5; possibly TRBD2 for D (5 bases). This CDR3 has 13 amino acids. The V gene's germline CDR1 is DFQATT and CDR2 SNEGSKA (reference sequence). V was trimmed by 7 bases and J by 3 bases, leaving 15 bases between them. The CDR3 here is CSVPLVPKETQYF. The CDR3 region has the DNA TGCAGTGTCCCACTAGTGCCAAAAGAGACCCAGTACTTC.

The chain recombines TRBV20-1 with TRBJ2-5, with D maybe TRBD2 (6 bases). This CDR3 contains 14 residues. V dropped 5 bases and J dropped 2 bases, with 15 bases sitting between them. Per the germline V gene, CDR1 is DFQATT and CDR2 is SNEGSKA (reference sequence). In DNA, the CDR3 is TGCAGTGCTGGCCTGGTAGCGGCACAAGAGACCCAGTACTTC. As protein: CSAGLVAAQETQYF.

Many counts were recorded for this clonotype. The J gene is TRBJ2-5, the V gene TRBV5-5; D is perhaps TRBD1 or TRBD2 (7 bases each). Germline V CDR1 and CDR2: SGHKS, YYEKEE (reference sequence). Trimming pared 6 bases from V and 0 bases from J, leaving 15 bases between. The length of the CDR3 is 15 residues. CDR3 amino acids: CASTRGGPYQETQYF. Here the CDR3 DNA reads TGTGCCAGCACCAGGGGGGGGCCGTACCAAGAGACCCAGTACTTC.

The chain combines TRBV7-9 with TRBJ1-1, with 7 nucleotides matching TRBD1. V shed 5 bases and J 2 bases; nucleotides not matched to a gene: 14. The CDR3 is 17 residues long. Germline V gene lookup returns CDR1 SEHNR and CDR2 FQNEAQ (reference sequence). CDR3 bases: TGTGCCAGCAGCCTTCCACCCGACAGGGTGGGTAACACTGAAGCTTTCTTT. Residues: CASSLPPDRVGNTEAFF.

The rearrangement joins TRBV4-1 to TRBJ1-6, with D possibly being TRBD1 (5 bases). CDR1 and CDR2 (germline): MGHRA, YSYEKL. Trimming stripped 0 bases from V and 3 bases from J, with 9 bases between. The CDR3 length is 16 residues. CDR3 bases: TGCGCCAGCAGCCAAGAGGGGACGCTCTATAATTCACCCCTCCACTTT. Protein: CASSQEGTLYNSPLHF.

This clonotype was recorded many times. This chain connects TRBV18 to TRBJ2-3; possible D gene TRBD1, 5 bases. This CDR3 comprises 12 residues. Trimming left V 8 bases short and J 3 bases short, with 9 bases between. Per the germline V gene, CDR1 is KGHSH and CDR2 is LQKENI. Here the CDR3 reads CASSRVTDTQYF. The DNA for the CDR3 is TGTGCCAGCAGCAGGGTGACAGATACGCAGTATTTT.

CDR3 protein: CASRHRRAGGYNEQFF. The DNA of the CDR3 is TGTGCCAGCCGTCACCGGAGAGCGGGAGGATACAATGAGCAGTTCTTC. The chain combines TRBV7-2 with TRBJ2-1; 9 nucleotides agree with TRBD2. The J segment lost 4 bases and the V segment lost 8 bases, leaving 12 bases of the junction unmatched. Germline assignment: CDR1 SGHTA and CDR2 FQGNSA. This CDR3 has 16 amino acids. The whole variable domain, remainder taken from reference TRBV7-2 and TRBJ2-1, is GAGVSQSPSNKVTEKGKDVELRCDPISGHTALYWYRQSLGQGLEFLIYFQGNSAPDKSGLPSDRFSAERTGGSVSTLTIQRTQQEDSAVYLCASRHRRAGGYNEQFFGPGTRLTVL.